The 3 T cell receptor beta chains below come from one sample, sequenced in a study of cytomegalovirus exposure and HLA in healthy donors. In the PCR, 60 Vbeta and 13 Jbeta primers were used. Sequenced by immunoSEQ multiplex PCR; TCRdb stores in-frame clones only, minus some. This sample yields about 150,000 clones, of which around 70% are seen a single time; roughly 2.2% belongs to the top ten. The sample consisted of PBMCs. These TCRs come from a man aged 30 to 45 in good health and CMV-seronegative.

The V gene is TRBV2, the J gene TRBJ1-1; 9 positions match TRBD1. Unmatched junction bases numbered 4, after V lost 4 bases and J lost 7 bases. The CDR3 consists of 13 residues. Germline CDR1 SNHLY, CDR2 FYNNEI. CDR3 sequence (DNA): TGTGCCAGCAGTGTGGACAGGGGTTATGAAGCTTTCTTT. It yields the protein CASSVDRGYEAFF.

This chain connects TRBV19 to TRBJ2-5; 8 positions agree with TRBD2. The germline gives CDR1 LNHDA, CDR2 SQIVND (reference sequence). The CDR3 extends over 14 amino acids. J was trimmed by 5 bases and V by 8 bases; bases with no gene match: 10. The CDR3: CASHPTGGLETQYF. The CDR3 DNA follows: TGTGCCAGTCACCCTACGGGGGGGCTGGAGACCCAGTACTTC. Full variable domain (missing parts from reference TRBV19 and TRBJ2-5): DGGITQSPKYLFRKEGQNVTLSCEQNLNHDAMYWYRQDPGQGLRLIYYSQIVNDFQKGDIAEGYSVSREKKESFPLTVTSAQKNPTAFYLCASHPTGGLETQYFGPGTRLLVL.

V usage is TRBV5-4 and J usage is TRBJ2-5, with TRBD1 matching over 11 bases. Germline V gives CDR1 SGHNT, CDR2 YYREEE (reference sequence). This CDR3 is 16 amino acids long. Unmatched junction bases numbered 8, after V lost 2 bases and J lost 5 bases. The CDR3 loop is CASSFLGQGAGETQYF. The CDR3, as DNA: TGTGCCAGCAGCTTTCTTGGACAGGGGGCGGGTGAGACCCAGTACTTC.